Presented here are 25 T cell receptor beta chains from one specimen sequenced in a study of blood T cells in healthy people across ages. Sample-barcoded 5' priming and a J-beta primer mix drove a second PCR of roughly 6 to 12 cycles. TCRdb ran MiXCR on the 5' RACE reads and lists one entry per CDR3 protein. Counted here are about 930,000 distinct CDR3 sequences, under 35% occurring once; the ten biggest clones make up 10%. This same sample was also part of a study on T cells of mothers and their children.

The sequenced sample was blood. The receptors come from a woman in her thirties or forties in good health.

This clonotype occurred many times. The chain combines TRBV6-5 with TRBJ2-7; maybe TRBD2 (7 bases). Germline loops: CDR1 MNHEY, CDR2 SVGAGI. This CDR3 contains 15 residues. Trimming stripped 6 bases from V and 0 bases from J, with 15 bases between. The CDR3 region has the DNA TGTGCCAGCAGCCAAGGGAGGGGGAGCTCCTACGAGCAGTACTTC. It specifies CASSQGRGSSYEQYF.

The chain links TRBV12-3 or TRBV12-4 to TRBJ1-5; 12 bases match TRBD1. The trim removed 6 bases at V and 4 bases at J, leaving 10 bases unmatched. The length of the CDR3 is 17 residues. CDR3 nucleotide sequence: TGTGCCAGCAGAGGGACAGGGGGCTTAAGAAGTAATCAGCCCCAGCATTTT. Residues: CASRGTGGLRSNQPQHF.

A note on this clonotype: Its ends do not fully match the called genes, so a read error is possible. This chain uses TRBV12-3 or TRBV12-4 with TRBJ2-6; D possibly corresponds to TRBD2 (6 bases). The CDR3 totals 13 residues. The CDR3 is CASSLGGANVRTF. The CDR3 bases are TGTGCCAGCAGTTTGGGCGGGGCCAACGTCCGGACTTTC.

With regard to this clonotype: A much larger clone is a single base away; this may be a read error. The CDR3 region has the DNA TGTGCCTGCAGCTTAGCTAACAGGGGAGCCTACGAGCAGTACTTC. It is translated as CACSLANRGAYEQYF. The chain carries TRBV11-2 and TRBJ2-7, with TRBD1 matching over 7 bases. The CDR3 is made up of 15 amino acids. CDR1 is SGHAT, CDR2 FQNNGV, per germline.

This sequence joins TRBV20-1 and TRBJ1-2; TRBD1 matches at 7 bases. The V and J ends lost 4 bases and 2 bases, in that order; junction bases with no gene match: 10. In germline, CDR1 is DFQATT, CDR2 SNEGSKA (reference sequence). CDR3 length: 15 residues. CDR3 region: CSAKGPGRGNYGYTF. Here the CDR3 DNA reads TGCAGTGCTAAGGGTCCCGGCAGGGGGAACTATGGCTACACCTTC.

There are many counts of this clonotype. Here the CDR3 reads CASTWGGVRAAVVSNQPQHF. The CDR3, as DNA: TGTGCCAGCACCTGGGGCGGTGTACGGGCAGCGGTCGTGAGCAATCAGCCCCAGCATTTT. This chain links TRBV6-1 with TRBJ1-5; a weak D match, TRBD1 (5 bases). This CDR3 is 20 amino acids long. Germline CDR1 MNHNS, CDR2 SASEGT. The V end lost 7 bases, the J end lost 1 base, and 29 bases lay between the germline ends.

The chain recombines TRBV7-2 with TRBJ1-4, with unresolved D. The ends were cut back, 3 bases at V and 0 bases at J, with 11 bases in the middle. The germline V gene encodes CDR1 SGHTA and CDR2 FQGNSA. CDR3 length: 16 amino acids. The CDR3: CASSFVVTATNEKLFF. The CDR3 nucleotides read TGTGCCAGCAGCTTTGTTGTCACAGCAACTAATGAAAAACTGTTTTTT.

This clonotype was seen more than once but under ten times. A much larger clone is a single base away; this may be a read error. The chain's CDR3 is CASSLGPGQGFEQYF. The DNA for the CDR3 is TGTGCCAGCAGCTTGGGACCGGGACAGGGTTTCGAGCAGTACTTC. The V gene is TRBV7-2, the J gene TRBJ2-5, with 9 bases aligning to TRBD1. The J call may not be correct, given that the DNA end is closer to TRBJ2-7. The CDR3 has 15 amino acids. CDR1 and CDR2 from the germline V gene are SGHTA and FQGNSA.

This clonotype has only a few counts. V and J are TRBV29-1 and TRBJ2-7, with 7 nucleotides matching TRBD2. After removal of 6 bases from V and 2 bases from J, the junction contained 13 bases not matched to a gene. The CDR3 runs to 15 residues. The germline V gene encodes CDR1 SQVTM and CDR2 ANQGSEA. CDR3 region: CSVEDRLGTTYEQYF. Written as DNA, the CDR3 is TGCAGCGTCGAGGACCGACTAGGGACTACCTACGAGCAGTACTTC.

The V call is TRBV7-2, the J call TRBJ1-2; 8 bases fit TRBD1. The CDR3 totals 12 residues. Germline-derived CDR1 and CDR2 are SGHTA and FQGNSA. V trimming: 5 bases; J trimming: 6 bases; junction bases outside the gene matches: 2. The CDR3 nucleotides read TGTGCCAGCAGCACGGGACAGGATGGCTACACCTTC. Protein product: CASSTGQDGYTF.

V gene TRBV24-1 combines with J gene TRBJ2-1; weak D call: TRBD2 (7 bases). The CDR3 has 16 residues. Trimming stripped 5 bases from V and 6 bases from J, with 19 bases between. Germline CDR1 reads KGHDR; CDR2 reads SFDVKD. Written as DNA, the CDR3 is TGTGCCACCAGTGCCCAACGGGGGGCCGCAGGCAATGAGCAGTTCTTC. This translates into CATSAQRGAAGNEQFF.

The V and J genes are TRBV3-1 and TRBJ2-1; no firm D call. V was clipped by 0 bases and J by 15 bases, with 9 bases between them. Germline CDR1 reads LGHDT; CDR2 reads YNNKEL (reference sequence). The CDR3 contains 11 residues. The chain's CDR3 is CASSQDRRAFF. CDR3 coding DNA: TGTGCCAGCAGCCAAGATCGACGAGCGTTCTTC.

This clonotype turned up a few times. V gene TRBV7-2 combines with J gene TRBJ1-2; D is possibly TRBD1 (5 bases). The ends were cut back, 7 bases at V and 7 bases at J, with 19 bases in the middle. Germline V gene lookup returns CDR1 SGHTA and CDR2 FQGNSA. This CDR3 is 14 amino acids long. For the CDR3, the DNA is TGTGCCAGCACCATCTTGGCGGGGGAAGGTGGCTACACCTTC. Translation gives CASTILAGEGGYTF.

The sample holds one count of this clonotype. J is TRBJ1-6 and V is TRBV28; a weak D match, TRBD1 (5 bases). The germline V gene encodes CDR1 MDHEN and CDR2 SYDVKM. The V gene lost 6 bases and the J gene lost 9 bases, with 15 bases spanning the gap. The CDR3 length is 14 residues. CDR3 coding DNA: TGTGCCAGCAGCCCACCTTCAGGGAGTTCACCCCTCCACTTT. It translates to CASSPPSGSSPLHF.

The gene calls are TRBV4-2 and TRBJ2-2; 12 bases fit TRBD2. The CDR3 has 18 residues. J gave up 3 bases and V 2 bases, and 7 bases lay outside the gene matches. Looked up from germline, CDR1 is LGHNA and CDR2 is YNFKEQ. DNA of the CDR3: TGTGCCAGCAGCCAACCTAGCGGGGGGGCTTTGGACACCGGGGAGCTGTTTTTT. Protein product: CASSQPSGGALDTGELFF.

This clonotype has more than one count but fewer than ten. V and J are TRBV7-9 and TRBJ2-7; 11 nucleotides line up with TRBD1. This CDR3 contains 15 residues. The V and J ends lost 5 bases and 5 bases, in that order; junction bases with no gene match: 8. Germline V gene sequence: CDR1 SEHNR, CDR2 FQNEAQ (reference sequence). The CDR3 reads CASSPPDRGRDEQYF. The CDR3 nucleotides read TGTGCCAGCAGCCCACCGGACAGGGGGCGAGACGAGCAGTACTTC.

This chain joins TRBV28 and TRBJ1-4, with D possibly TRBD1 on 5 matching bases. The CDR3 consists of 15 residues. V lost 3 bases and J lost 5, with 13 bases in between. Germline V lookup: CDR1 MDHEN, CDR2 SYDVKM. The CDR3, as DNA: TGTGCCAGCAGTTTCGCCGGGGGGGTCAATGAAAAACTGTTTTTT. This sequence encodes CASSFAGGVNEKLFF.

The chain links TRBV28 to TRBJ1-5, with a weak D call TRBD1 (5 bases). This CDR3 has 14 amino acids. Deletions cut 7 bases from V and 2 bases from J, with 12 bases between. Per germline, CDR1 MDHEN and CDR2 SYDVKM. CDR3 protein: CASKDSHCNQPQHF. CDR3 bases: TGTGCCAGCAAAGACAGCCATTGCAATCAGCCCCAGCATTTT.

V is TRBV27 and J is TRBJ1-6, with D tentatively TRBD1 (6 bases). This CDR3 has 16 residues. V lost 5 bases and J lost 8, with 19 bases in between. The germline gives CDR1 MNHEY, CDR2 SMNVEV (reference sequence). This chain's CDR3 is CASSEGVTTIYSPLHF. CDR3 DNA: TGTGCCAGCAGTGAGGGGGTAACAACAATTTATTCACCCCTCCACTTT.

V gene TRBV12-3 or TRBV12-4 combines with J gene TRBJ2-1; weak D call: TRBD1 (5 bases). V was shortened by 7 bases and J by 7 bases, with 17 bases between the two germline ends. This CDR3 region has 14 residues. CDR3 in DNA: TGTGCCAGCACCACGCAGTCAGGGTGGAATGAGCAGTTCTTC. This translates into CASTTQSGWNEQFF.

A word on this clonotype: One junction end does not reproduce the germline sequence, and a read error may be involved. The J gene is TRBJ1-1, the V gene TRBV18; D might be TRBD1 (6 bases). There are 15 residues in the CDR3. Germline V CDR1 and CDR2: KGHSH, LQKENI. As DNA, the CDR3 is TGTGCCAGCTTACCACTGGGGGGCGAGGACACTGAAGCTTTCTTT. The encoded protein is CASLPLGGEDTEAFF.

This clonotype was seen a few times. This chain links TRBV12-3 or TRBV12-4 with TRBJ2-1; D is perhaps TRBD1 or TRBD2 (7 bases each). This CDR3 has 15 amino acids. Trimming removed 5 bases at V and 3 bases at J, with 14 bases between. CDR3 in DNA: TGTGCCAGCAGTCCAGGGGGGGGAAACTACAATGAGCAGTTCTTC. Residues: CASSPGGGNYNEQFF.

The chain employs TRBV5-1 and TRBJ1-4, with D uncertain. This CDR3 comprises 10 residues. Trimming removed 7 bases at V and 8 bases at J, with 6 bases between. Germline lookup yields CDR1 SGHRS and CDR2 YFSETQ. In DNA form, the CDR3 reads TGCGCCAGCCAAGACGAAAAACTGTTTTTT. Residues: CASQDEKLFF. The full variable domain, completed using reference TRBV5-1 and TRBJ1-4, is KAGVTQTPRYLIKTRGQQVTLSCSPISGHRSVSWYQQTPGQGLQFLFEYFSETQRNKGNFPGRFSGRQFSNSRSEMNVSTLELGDSALYLCASQDEKLFFGSGTQLSVL.

The chain employs TRBV5-1 and TRBJ2-7; D is unresolved. The CDR3 is made up of 13 amino acids. Looked up from germline, CDR1 is SGHRS and CDR2 is YFSETQ. Trimming shortened V by 0 bases and J by 6 bases, and 10 bases separated the two germline ends. This CDR3 reads CASSLAHTAEQYF. CDR3 DNA: TGCGCCAGCAGCTTGGCCCATACGGCCGAGCAGTACTTC.

This clonotype was found many times. The genes are TRBV12-3 or TRBV12-4 and TRBJ2-7, with TRBD2 as a possible D gene (6 bases). The CDR3 totals 17 residues. V lost 8 bases, J lost 0 bases, and 23 bases lay in between. CDR3 DNA: TGTGCCAGCCGGACGGGAGCCGACTACGGGAGCTCCTACGAGCAGTACTTC. Protein: CASRTGADYGSSYEQYF.